The 9 T cell receptor beta chains reported below all come from one sample, sequenced in a study of blood T cell repertoires in COVID-19. Libraries were prepared by immunoSEQ multiplex PCR; TCRdb keeps only in-frame clonotypes and omits some of them. The sample shows over 200,000 clones, around 85% of them seen only once. The specimen sequenced was peripheral blood. All receptors come from a human donor in a cohort sampled during active COVID-19.

This chain links TRBV27 with TRBJ1-4, with D maybe TRBD1 (6 bases). The germline V gene has CDR1 MNHEY and CDR2 SMNVEV (reference sequence). Trimming shortened V by 3 bases and J by 8 bases, and 16 bases separated the two germline ends. The length of the CDR3 is 15 residues. The CDR3 loop is CASSFRGIGGEKLFF. The CDR3 DNA reads TGTGCCAGCAGTTTCCGAGGTATAGGGGGAGAAAAACTGTTTTTT.

DNA for the CDR3: TGTGCCAGCAGCGCCGGGACAGATAATGAAAAACTGTTTTTT. Translating gives CASSAGTDNEKLFF. V usage is TRBV9 and J usage is TRBJ1-4; 7 nucleotides agree with TRBD1. V lost 3 bases and J lost 4; bases outside the gene matches: 3. The CDR3 has 14 residues. CDR1 SGDLS and CDR2 YYNGEE come from the germline V gene.

The rearrangement uses TRBV21-1 and TRBJ2-2; TRBD2 is the table's D call and was not checked against the DNA. TRBV21-1 counts as a pseudogene. There are 20 residues in the CDR3. The CDR3 DNA reads TGTGCCAGCAGCAAACGGTTAGGGATAGCGGGAGACGCGAACACCGGGGAGCTGTTTTTT. Its translation: CASSKRLGIAGDANTGELFF.

The chain joins TRBV7-6 to TRBJ1-1; D may be TRBD1 (6 bases). The germline CDR1 and CDR2 sequences are SGHVS and FNYEAQ. The CDR3 length is 14 residues. Trimming took off 4 bases at V and 0 bases at J, with 9 bases between the two ends. CDR3: CASSSDRLNTEAFF. CDR3 sequence (DNA): TGTGCCAGCAGCTCCGACAGGTTGAACACTGAAGCTTTCTTT.

J is TRBJ2-4 and V is TRBV6-6; TRBD1 matches at 9 bases. This CDR3 contains 16 residues. V gave up 6 bases and J gave up 1 base; unmatched junction bases: 7. Germline V gene sequence: CDR1 MNHNY, CDR2 SVGAGI (reference sequence). CDR3 nucleotide sequence: TGTGCCAGCAGCTACACAGGGGGCGCGGCCAAAAACATTCAGTACTTC. The encoded protein is CASSYTGGAAKNIQYF.

The chain employs TRBV5-5 and TRBJ2-5, with TRBD2 matching 7 bases. CDR1 is SGHKS, CDR2 YYEKEE, per germline (reference sequence). Germline trimming cut 4 bases from V and 5 bases from J; bases unmatched to any gene: 8. CDR3 size: 14 residues. This chain's CDR3 is CASSGVTGGETQYF. DNA of the CDR3: TGTGCCAGCAGCGGGGTAACGGGAGGCGAGACCCAGTACTTC.

The chain uses TRBV2 and TRBJ2-7; TRBD2 matches at 8 bases. Germline CDR1 reads SNHLY; CDR2 reads FYNNEI. With V trimmed by 2 bases and J by 3 bases, 9 bases remained unmatched. The CDR3 extends over 16 amino acids. CDR3 bases: TGTGCCAGCAGTGAAAGGCGGAGCGGGAGTCGCTACGAGCAGTACTTC. Its translation: CASSERRSGSRYEQYF. The full variable domain, in which reference TRBV2 and TRBJ2-7 provide the parts outside the CDR3, is EPEVTQTPSHQVTQMGQEVILRCVPISNHLYFYWYRQILGQKVEFLVSFYNNEISEKSEIFDDQFSVERPDGSNFTLKIRSTKLEDSAMYFCASSERRSGSRYEQYFGPGTRLTVT.

This clone was counted only a few times. The rearrangement uses TRBV2 and TRBJ1-3; D gene uncertain. This CDR3 comprises 13 residues. CDR1 and CDR2 from the germline V gene are SNHLY and FYNNEI. Trimming took off 4 bases at V and 4 bases at J, with 8 bases between the two ends. This chain's CDR3 is CASSATEGNTIYF. The CDR3 region has the DNA TGTGCCAGCAGTGCGACTGAAGGAAACACCATATATTTT.

The chain is built from TRBV27 and TRBJ1-2, with D perhaps TRBD1 (5 bases). The CDR3 has 15 amino acids. Germline CDR1 and CDR2: MNHEY and SMNVEV (reference sequence). V shed 2 bases and J shed 2 bases, with 12 bases lying between them. CDR3 sequence (DNA): TGTGCCAGCAGTTTAATGGGGCAGGGAAACTATGGCTACACCTTC. Translated, it gives CASSLMGQGNYGYTF.